Reported below is one TCR beta chain. V was pared by 1 base and J by 2 bases, with 17 bases between. This CDR3 has 17 residues. Germline CDR1 is SGHTA and CDR2 is FQGNSA. Clones were read by immunoSEQ multiplex PCR, and TCRdb kept only the in-frame ones, dropping some. The sample has just over 300,000 clones; about 88% are singletons. Participants spanned ages about 18 to 90 years and resided in about two dozen US areas. The data originate from a study of blood T cell repertoires in COVID-19. The V and J genes are TRBV7-2 and TRBJ2-5; perhaps TRBD1 as D (6 bases). This receptor was identified in a woman in her thirties or forties who had recovered from COVID-19. Input material: PBMCs or T cells enriched from blood (not recorded which). The CDR3 protein is CASSLGGQAPGQETQYF. The CDR3 DNA sequence: TGTGCCAGCAGCTTAGGGGGACAAGCACCGGGACAAGAGACCCAGTACTTC.